These 21 T cell receptor beta chains were all obtained from the same sample, sequenced in a study of human T cells and chemical hapten exposure. TCRdb ran MiXCR on the RACE reads and lists one entry per CDR3 protein. Seen here are around 360,000 distinct CDR3 sequences, roughly 6% observed once, and the top ten hold less than 6.5%. This sample's time point: patch test 2, 6 weeks after DPC sensitization. Treatment indicated: therapeutic diphenylcyclopropenone sensitization with weekly scalp DPC. Sequenced material: whole blood, taken in connection with sensitization to the hapten diphenylcyclopropenone (DPC). The receptors stem from a woman aged 18-29 years with alopecia areata. Some clones in this sample may be carry-over from other donors' samples.

This clonotype was detected many times. The V and J genes are TRBV20-1 and TRBJ1-4, with 9 bases fitting TRBD1. Per germline, CDR1 DFQATT and CDR2 SNEGSKA (reference sequence). The V and J ends lost 7 bases and 7 bases, in that order; junction bases with no gene match: 10. The CDR3 contains 14 residues. The CDR3, as DNA: TGCAGTGTTCTGATCCGGACAGGGGCTGAAAAACTGTTTTTT. Translated: CSVLIRTGAEKLFF.

This clonotype appeared many times. V and J are TRBV5-1 and TRBJ1-1, with a tentative D call TRBD1 (6 bases). The CDR3 spans 15 residues. V was pared by 4 bases and J by 0 bases, with 13 bases between. Germline V gives CDR1 SGHRS, CDR2 YFSETQ. CDR3 amino acids: CASSRGDTLNTEAFF. CDR3 in DNA: TGCGCCAGCAGCCGGGGGGACACCTTGAACACTGAAGCTTTCTTT.

In this sample, this clonotype turned up a few times. V usage is TRBV18 and J usage is TRBJ1-4; the D gene is possibly TRBD1 (6 bases). V gave up 0 bases and J gave up 5 bases, with 13 bases separating them. Per the germline V gene, CDR1 is KGHSH and CDR2 is LQKENI. The CDR3 runs 16 residues. CDR3 in amino acids: CASSPPNRVKNEKLFF. In DNA form, the CDR3 reads TGTGCCAGCTCACCACCCAACAGGGTGAAGAATGAAAAACTGTTTTTT.

The V and J genes are TRBV5-5 and TRBJ2-1; D perhaps matches TRBD1 (5 bases). V dropped 1 base and J dropped 8 bases, with 10 bases sitting between them. Per the germline V gene, CDR1 is SGHKS and CDR2 is YYEKEE (reference sequence). This CDR3 has 13 residues. CDR3 sequence: CASSLLQGDEQFF. The CDR3 DNA reads TGTGCCAGCAGCTTGCTTCAGGGCGATGAGCAGTTCTTC.

This clonotype was detected a few times. The V gene is TRBV5-1, the J gene TRBJ2-5; a possible D gene is TRBD1 (6 bases). V lost 0 bases and J lost 0, with 12 bases in between. The CDR3 contains 16 residues. Germline CDR1 is SGHRS and CDR2 is YFSETQ. The chain's CDR3 is CASSLAGVPYQETQYF. CDR3 in DNA: TGCGCCAGCAGCTTGGCAGGGGTCCCTTACCAAGAGACCCAGTACTTC.

Written as DNA, the CDR3 is TGTGCCAGCAGCTCCGGGACCCGAGCTTCCGAGCAGTACTTC. This encodes CASSSGTRASEQYF. The chain has TRBV6-2 or TRBV6-3 and TRBJ2-7, with D perhaps TRBD1 or TRBD2 (5 bases each). There are 14 residues in the CDR3. CDR1 is MNHEY, CDR2 SVGEGT, per germline. V lost 6 bases and J lost 6, with 18 bases in between.

This clonotype was observed at least ten times. The rearrangement joins TRBV7-2 to TRBJ2-3, with 7 positions matching TRBD1. The V and J ends lost 5 bases and 2 bases, in that order; junction bases with no gene match: 4. Germline CDR1 and CDR2: SGHTA and FQGNSA. This CDR3 comprises 14 residues. CDR3 sequence reads: CASSRDRNTDTQYF. CDR3 nucleotides: TGTGCCAGCAGCCGGGACAGAAACACAGATACGCAGTATTTT.

The chain is built from TRBV4-1 and TRBJ2-1; maybe TRBD1 (5 bases). Trimming stripped 0 bases from V and 5 bases from J, with 17 bases between. The germline CDR1 and CDR2 sequences are MGHRA and YSYEKL. This CDR3 is built from 17 residues. CDR3 in DNA: TGCGCCAGCAGCCAAGAAGTAGGGGCGAACTATGACAATGAGCAGTTCTTC. This codes for CASSQEVGANYDNEQFF.

This chain joins TRBV7-9 and TRBJ2-1; tentatively, D is TRBD2 (6 bases). The germline V gene encodes CDR1 SEHNR and CDR2 FQNEAQ (reference sequence). CDR3 length equals 17 residues. Trimming took off 5 bases at V and 9 bases at J, with 26 bases between the two ends. The CDR3 DNA reads TGTGCCAGCAGCCTAGGAGGGTCGGGACTTCGGGTGGGTGAGCAGTTCTTC. It encodes CASSLGGSGLRVGEQFF.

The rearrangement links TRBV20-1 to TRBJ2-3; D is unresolved. Germline loops: CDR1 DFQATT, CDR2 SNEGSKA (reference sequence). V shed 4 bases and J shed 4 bases, with 15 bases lying between them. The CDR3 extends over 14 amino acids. In DNA, the CDR3 is TGCAGTGCTATGAGCCAAATGCAGGCAGATACGCAGTATTTT. Protein product: CSAMSQMQADTQYF.

This clonotype was recorded many times. The J gene is TRBJ1-3, the V gene TRBV11-2, with D uncertain. The CDR3 length is 15 residues. The V end was cut by 8 bases, the J end by 0 bases, with 14 bases between. The germline CDR1 and CDR2 sequences are SGHAT and FQNNGV. This CDR3 is CASGSGSTSGNTIYF. The CDR3 region has the DNA TGTGCCAGCGGCTCAGGCTCCACCTCTGGAAACACCATATATTTT.

The sample holds many counts of this clonotype. The rearrangement joins TRBV6-6 to TRBJ1-6; D may be TRBD1 (5 bases). Trimming left V 6 bases short and J 6 bases short, with 12 bases between. Germline CDR1 reads MNHNY; CDR2 reads SVGAGI (reference sequence). The CDR3 sequence is 14 residues long. CDR3 in DNA: TGTGCCAGCAGCCAACGCAGGGCTAATTCACCCCTCCACTTT. It encodes CASSQRRANSPLHF.

The chain recombines TRBV2 with TRBJ1-5; 10 nucleotides match TRBD1. The V segment lost 6 bases and the J segment 6 bases; nucleotides outside the gene matches: 11. Germline V lookup: CDR1 SNHLY, CDR2 FYNNEI. The CDR3 sequence is 16 residues long. The DNA for the CDR3 is TGTGCCAGCAGACAAGCCGGGACAGGGGTTGGTCAGCCCCAGCATTTT. This gives the protein CASRQAGTGVGQPQHF. Based on the CDR3 plus reference TRBV2 and TRBJ1-5, the full variable domain is EPEVTQTPSHQVTQMGQEVILRCVPISNHLYFYWYRQILGQKVEFLVSFYNNEISEKSEIFDDQFSVERPDGSNFTLKIRSTKLEDSAMYFCASRQAGTGVGQPQHFGDGTRLSIL.

At least ten counts were recorded for this clonotype. This chain uses TRBV7-9 with TRBJ1-4; 8 nucleotides line up with TRBD1. This CDR3 spans 14 amino acids. V was clipped by 4 bases and J by 8 bases; unmatched bases: 6. Germline CDR1 SEHNR, CDR2 FQNEAQ (reference sequence). The CDR3 coding sequence is TGTGCCAGCAGCTCAGGGGGCTCTGGAGAAAAACTGTTTTTT. Protein product: CASSSGGSGEKLFF. Supplemented by reference TRBV7-9 and TRBJ1-4, the full variable domain reads DTGVSQNPRHKITKRGQNVTFRCDPISEHNRLYWYRQTLGQGPEFLTYFQNEAQLEKSRLLSDRFSAERPKGSFSTLEIQRTEQGDSAMYLCASSSGGSGEKLFFGSGTQLSVL.

In this sample, this clonotype turned up many times. This chain uses TRBV7-3 with TRBJ1-1; D perhaps matches TRBD1 (5 bases). The CDR3 is 15 residues long. V was trimmed by 5 bases and J by 4 bases, leaving 17 bases between them. The germline V gene has CDR1 SGHTA and CDR2 FQGTGA. For the CDR3, the DNA is TGTGCCAGCAGCCCCACCGGTGGGGGGGGCACTGAAGCTTTCTTT. It translates to CASSPTGGGGTEAFF.

The chain couples TRBV25-1 to TRBJ1-6, with TRBD1 matching over 10 bases. The ends lost 7 bases at V and 8 bases at J; junction bases unmatched: 2. This CDR3 contains 13 residues. CDR1 and CDR2 from the germline V gene are MGHDK and SYGVNS. Written as DNA, the CDR3 is TGTGCCAGCACGGGACAGGGGTATTCACCCCTCCACTTT. Encoded protein: CASTGQGYSPLHF.

This chain connects TRBV2 to TRBJ1-1; D ambiguous. The V end lost 2 bases, the J end lost 2 bases, and 6 bases lay between the germline ends. CDR3 length: 13 amino acids. CDR1 is SNHLY, CDR2 FYNNEI, per germline. CDR3 nucleotide sequence: TGTGCCAGCAGTGAACAGTACAACACTGAAGCTTTCTTT. It specifies CASSEQYNTEAFF.

This clonotype was observed many times. J is TRBJ2-7 and V is TRBV20-1; either TRBD1 or TRBD2 may fit D (5 bases each). CDR3 size: 12 residues. The ends were cut back, 3 bases at V and 3 bases at J, with 9 bases in the middle. Germline-derived CDR1 and CDR2 are DFQATT and SNEGSKA (reference sequence). The CDR3 protein is CSASRGVYEQYF. In DNA form, the CDR3 reads TGCAGTGCTAGTAGAGGGGTCTACGAGCAGTACTTC.

This clonotype was recorded a few times. The chain joins TRBV6-2 or TRBV6-3 to TRBJ1-2, with D unclear. V was pared by 3 bases and J by 7 bases, with 3 bases between. CDR1 MNHEY and CDR2 SVGEGT come from the germline V gene. The CDR3 is 10 residues long. The CDR3 DNA sequence: TGTGCCAGCAGTTATCGTGGCTACACCTTC. This translates into CASSYRGYTF.

This clonotype has a count of ten or more. The chain employs TRBV9 and TRBJ1-5; D not certain. The ends were cut back, 4 bases at V and 11 bases at J, with 25 bases in the middle. The germline CDR1 and CDR2 sequences are SGDLS and YYNGEE. The CDR3 runs 16 residues. The CDR3 DNA reads TGTGCCAGCAGCCTCTCCGTCAGCGGTCCCTTATCAGCCCAGCATTTT. Translated: CASSLSVSGPLSAQHF.

The chain uses TRBV3-1 and TRBJ1-2, with D possibly matching TRBD1 (5 bases). Germline CDR1 LGHDT, CDR2 YNNKEL (reference sequence). V was trimmed by 8 bases and J by 6 bases, leaving 16 bases between them. The length of the CDR3 is 13 residues. The CDR3, as DNA: TGTGCCAGCCGCCTCATGGGGGGTCATGGCTACACCTTC. This sequence encodes CASRLMGGHGYTF.